This T cell receptor (beta chain) was retrieved from a study of human T cells and chemical hapten exposure. Time point defined: pre-sensitization, week 0. Noted treatment: therapeutic diphenylcyclopropenone sensitization with weekly scalp DPC. Those who donated were patients with alopecia, 18 to 70 years of age, and suitable for DPC. TCRdb re-analysed the RACE reads in MiXCR, keeping a single row per CDR3 protein. The sample carries roughly 380,000 distinct CDR3 sequences, less than 6.5% recorded once. Trimming shortened V by 2 bases and J by 3 bases, and 12 bases separated the two germline ends. The CDR3 contains 15 residues. The germline CDR1 and CDR2 sequences are MGHDK and SYGVNS.

The input for sequencing was whole blood, taken in connection with sensitization to the hapten diphenylcyclopropenone (DPC). J is TRBJ2-3 and V is TRBV25-1, with D perhaps matching TRBD1 (5 bases). The clonotype was recovered from a woman aged 50 to 60 with alopecia areata. Some clones in this sample may be carry-over from other donors' samples. This CDR3 is CASSEGLGATDTQYF. In DNA form, the CDR3 reads TGTGCCAGCAGTGAAGGTCTAGGGGCTACAGATACGCAGTATTTT.